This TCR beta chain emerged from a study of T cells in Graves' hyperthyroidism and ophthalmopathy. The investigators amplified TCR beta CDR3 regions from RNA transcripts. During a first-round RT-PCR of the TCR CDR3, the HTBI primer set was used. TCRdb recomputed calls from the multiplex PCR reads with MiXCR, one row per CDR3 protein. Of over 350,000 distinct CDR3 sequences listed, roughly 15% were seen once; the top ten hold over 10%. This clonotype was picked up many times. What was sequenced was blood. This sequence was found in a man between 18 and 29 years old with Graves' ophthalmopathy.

CDR3 nucleotide sequence: TGTGCCAGCAGCTTCTCGAGCACCACCTACGAGCAGTACTTC. Translation gives CASSFSSTTYEQYF. This rearrangement joins TRBV5-6 to TRBJ2-7; no firm D call. This CDR3 contains 14 residues. Trimming cost V 2 bases and J 2 bases, with 11 bases left between them. Per the germline V gene, CDR1 is SGHDT and CDR2 is YYEEEE.